This TCR beta chain was obtained from a study of Ad26.COV2.S vaccination and SARS-CoV-2 variants. On the study more broadly: COV1001, an Ad26.COV2.S trial, supplied this vaccine-arm donor.

TCRdb's copy holds only in-frame clones and misses some; the assay was immunoSEQ multiplex PCR. The table has hundreds of thousands of clones, about four fifths seen once. General observations from the study: Vaccinees and placebo recipients showed similar non-spike TCR breadth. Vaccine recipients posted higher spike-specific TCR breadth than their placebo counterparts.

Treatment denoted: around 19 received Ad26.COV2.S at low or high dose, single or two shots; several received placebo; per-sample allocation not given. Day 63 after the first injection of vaccine or placebo was the sampling time. CDR1 and CDR2 from the germline V gene are SGHNT and YYREEE (reference sequence). The CDR3 sequence is 13 residues long. V lost 0 bases and J lost 4, with 8 bases in between. As concerns this clone: Its specificity is not known.

The receptor was derived from a person aged 18-60 years who received the Ad26.COV2.S COVID-19 vaccine or a placebo. The genes are TRBV5-4 and TRBJ2-7; D gene unclear. The sample was peripheral blood, taken in a trial of Ad26.COV2.S vaccine versus placebo. CDR3 in amino acids: CASSLGEAYEQYF. The CDR3, as DNA: TGTGCCAGCAGCTTGGGAGAGGCGTACGAGCAGTACTTC.